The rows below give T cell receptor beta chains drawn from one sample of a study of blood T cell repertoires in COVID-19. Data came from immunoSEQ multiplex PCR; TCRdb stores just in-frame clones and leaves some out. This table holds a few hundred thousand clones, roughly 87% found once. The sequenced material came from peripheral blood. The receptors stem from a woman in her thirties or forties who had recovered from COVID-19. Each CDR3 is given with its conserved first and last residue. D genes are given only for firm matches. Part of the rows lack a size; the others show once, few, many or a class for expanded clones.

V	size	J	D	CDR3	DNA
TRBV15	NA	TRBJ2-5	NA	CATSRALPNRETQYF	TGTGCCACCAGCAGAGCTCTACCAAACCGGGAGACCCAGTACTTC
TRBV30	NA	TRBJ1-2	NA	CAWRAGVLRYTF	TGTGCCTGGAGGGCAGGGGTACTCCGCTACACCTTC
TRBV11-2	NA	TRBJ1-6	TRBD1	CASSSLRDRGRRSPLHF	TGTGCCAGCAGCTCACTCCGGGACAGGGGGCGCCGTTCACCCCTCCACTTT
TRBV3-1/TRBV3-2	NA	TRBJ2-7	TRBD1	CASSQPGTGEYEQYF	TGTGCCAGCAGCCAACCGGGGACAGGGGAATACGAGCAGTACTTC
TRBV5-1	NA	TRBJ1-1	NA	CASSVGDPRTGTYQNTEAFF	TGCGCCTCCAGTGTGGGAGATCCTCGGACCGGGACATATCAGAACACTGAAGCTTTCTTT
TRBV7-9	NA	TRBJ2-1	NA	CASSLGSNYFNEQFF	TGTGCCAGCAGCTTAGGGTCGAACTATTTCAATGAGCAGTTCTTC
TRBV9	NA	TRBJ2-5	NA	CASSARGAQETQYF	TGTGCCAGCAGCGCCCGTGGGGCACAAGAGACCCAGTACTTC
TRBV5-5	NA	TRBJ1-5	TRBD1	CASSGDRERDQPQHF	TGTGCCAGCAGCGGGGACAGGGAGAGGGATCAGCCCCAGCATTTT
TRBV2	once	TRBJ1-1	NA	CASFGDLNTEAFF	TGTGCCAGCTTCGGTGATCTGAACACTGAAGCTTTCTTT
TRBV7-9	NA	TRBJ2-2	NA	CASQWEEETGELFF	TGTGCCAGCCAGTGGGAGGAAGAAACCGGGGAGCTGTTTTTT
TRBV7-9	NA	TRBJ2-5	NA	CASSLAGTTQETQYF	TGTGCCAGCAGCCTAGCCGGGACAACTCAAGAGACCCAGTACTTC
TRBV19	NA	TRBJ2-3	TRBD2	CASSDPGGSTDTQYF	TGTGCCAGTAGTGACCCGGGAGGTAGCACAGATACGCAGTATTTT
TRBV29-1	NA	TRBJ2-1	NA	CSFAETYNEQFF	TGCAGCTTCGCTGAGACCTACAATGAGCAGTTCTTC
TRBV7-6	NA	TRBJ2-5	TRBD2	CASSLALAGGQETQYF	TGTGCCAGCAGCTTAGCGCTAGCGGGAGGACAAGAGACCCAGTACTTC
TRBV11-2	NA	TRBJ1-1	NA	CASSLGAGEAFF	TGTGCCAGCAGCTTAGGGGCGGGGGAAGCTTTCTTT
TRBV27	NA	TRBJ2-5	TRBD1	CASSTDREAGTQYF	TGTGCCAGCAGCACTGACAGGGAAGCTGGGACCCAGTACTTC
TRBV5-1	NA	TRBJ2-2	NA	CASSFSSANTGELFF	TGCGCCAGCAGCTTTTCTAGCGCGAACACCGGGGAGCTGTTTTTT
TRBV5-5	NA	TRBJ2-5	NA	CASSLGLSKETQYF	TGTGCCAGCAGCCTAGGACTATCTAAAGAGACCCAGTACTTC
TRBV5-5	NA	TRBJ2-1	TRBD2	CASSLVERGPYNEQFF	TGTGCCAGCAGCTTGGTGGAGCGGGGGCCCTACAATGAGCAGTTCTTC
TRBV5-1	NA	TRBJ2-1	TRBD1	CASSLDRFNNEQFF	TGCGCCAGCAGCCTGGACAGGTTCAACAATGAGCAGTTCTTC
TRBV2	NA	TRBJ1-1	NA	CASSEVGGNTEAFF	TGTGCCAGCAGTGAAGTGGGGGGGAACACTGAAGCTTTCTTT
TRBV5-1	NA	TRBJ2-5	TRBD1	CASSLVSTGGLETQYF	TGCGCCAGCAGCTTGGTATCTACAGGGGGTTTAGAGACCCAGTACTTC
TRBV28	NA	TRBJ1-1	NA	CASSLYQGPNTEAFF	TGTGCCAGCAGTTTATACCAGGGCCCGAACACTGAAGCTTTCTTT
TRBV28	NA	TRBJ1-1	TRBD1	CASSPLPSTGEAFF	TGTGCCAGCAGTCCCCTACCATCGACAGGGGAAGCTTTCTTT
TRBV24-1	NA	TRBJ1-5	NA	CATSDSLTAYSNQPQHF	TGTGCCACCAGTGATTCCTTGACAGCTTATAGCAATCAGCCCCAGCATTTT
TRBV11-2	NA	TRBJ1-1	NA	CASSLVGEGRAFF	TGTGCCAGCAGCTTAGTGGGGGAGGGAAGAGCTTTCTTT